Detailed here is one T cell receptor beta chain. No antigen is known for it. The germline CDR1 and CDR2 sequences are MNHEY and SMNVEV (reference sequence). The CDR3 spans 14 residues. V lost 5 bases and J lost 4, with 15 bases in between. Primers for the PCR totalled 60 Vbeta and 13 Jbeta. Data came from immunoSEQ multiplex PCR; TCRdb stores just in-frame clones and leaves some out. The data contain 90,000 to 150,000 clones, 75% to 80% of them singletons. The data stem from a study of cytomegalovirus exposure and HLA in healthy donors. Study-wide context: Samples from HLA-typed donors yielded around 79 million unique TCRs in an early data release. Researchers found that 81% of 300 to 450 genotyped donors fell within the Caucasian-associated ancestry cluster.

Study results and caveats: An analysis that came later showed most CMV-associated TCR beta chains appearing HLA-restricted. The investigators catalogued 180 or so TCR beta chains as cytomegalovirus-associated.

This chain uses TRBV27 with TRBJ2-7, with D tentatively TRBD2 (7 bases). This TCR was sampled from a woman aged 25-40 years in good health and CMV-seropositive. Specimen: PBMCs. The CDR3 here is CASSKGGLRYEQYF. The CDR3 DNA reads TGTGCCAGCAGTAAGGGGGGACTAAGGTACGAGCAGTACTTC.